Sequencing of this TCR beta chain was carried out in a study of tumor-infiltrating lymphocytes in localized non-small cell lung cancer. At the level of the study: Each patient gave resected tumor and non-adjacent uninvolved lung tissue. Notes on the study in general: TCR sequencing covered a subset of patients with enough tissue. Tumors had more T cell infiltration than uninvolved lung, per TCRbeta sequencing and CD3 counts. IM1 and IM2 tumors showed no difference in T-cell fraction.

Here immunoSEQ multiplex PCR was the method, and the copy in TCRdb shows in-frame clones only, minus some. This table has roughly 10,000 clones, about 60% appearing once. The V end was cut by 3 bases, the J end by 0 bases, with 14 bases between. The CDR3 loop spans 16 amino acids. Germline lookup yields CDR1 SGHNT and CDR2 YYREEE (reference sequence). Of note for this clone: No antigen is known for it.

The TCR was taken from a human donor with non-small cell lung cancer. This chain links TRBV5-4 with TRBJ2-3; D is ambiguous. Material: uninvolved lung tissue not adjacent to the tumor. The CDR3 sequence: CASSWKDHRSTDTQYF. In DNA form, the CDR3 reads TGTGCCAGCAGCTGGAAAGATCACCGTAGCACAGATACGCAGTATTTT.